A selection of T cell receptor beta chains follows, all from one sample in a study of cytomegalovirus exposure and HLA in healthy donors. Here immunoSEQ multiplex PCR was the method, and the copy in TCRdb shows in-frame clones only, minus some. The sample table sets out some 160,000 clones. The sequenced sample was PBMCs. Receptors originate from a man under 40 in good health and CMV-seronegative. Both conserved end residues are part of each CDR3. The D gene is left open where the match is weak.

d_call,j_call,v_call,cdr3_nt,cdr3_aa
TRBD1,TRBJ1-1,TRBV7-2,TGTGCCAGCAGCCGAACAGGGGCCACTGAAGCTTTCTTT,CASSRTGATEAFF
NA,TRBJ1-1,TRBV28,TGTGCCAGCAGTTTGATTGACAGGCAGAACACTGAAGCTTTCTTT,CASSLIDRQNTEAFF
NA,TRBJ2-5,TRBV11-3,TGTGCCAGCAGCTTAAGGCAGGGGAGGGGAGAAGAGACCCAGTACTTC,CASSLRQGRGEETQYF
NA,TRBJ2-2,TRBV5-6,TGTGCCAGCAGCCGCTACGATATCACCGGGGAGCTGTTTTTT,CASSRYDITGELFF
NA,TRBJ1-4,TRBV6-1,TGTGCCACCAAGGCCGGCCTCGGGGAAAAACTGTTTTTT,CATKAGLGEKLFF
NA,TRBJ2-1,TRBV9,TGTGCCAGCAGCGGGCCTAGCTCCTACAATGAGCAGTTCTTC,CASSGPSSYNEQFF
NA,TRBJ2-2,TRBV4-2,TGTGCCAGCAGCCAAGATCGGGTCAGCACCGGGGAGCTGTTTTTT,CASSQDRVSTGELFF
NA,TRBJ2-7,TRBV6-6,TGTGCCAGCAGTTCAGGGGCGCGCGAGCAGTACTTC,CASSSGAREQYF
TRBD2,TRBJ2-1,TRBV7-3,TGTGCCAGCAGGAGGACTAGCACCGATGAGCAGTTCTTC,CASRRTSTDEQFF
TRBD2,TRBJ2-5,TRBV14,TGTGCCAGCAGCCCCGGAATAGCGGGGGCAGGGGAGACCCAGTACTTC,CASSPGIAGAGETQYF
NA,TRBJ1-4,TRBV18,TGTGCCAGCTCACCGAGGACTAATGAAAAACTGTTTTTT,CASSPRTNEKLFF
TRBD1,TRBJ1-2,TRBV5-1,TGCGCCAGCAGCCTGGGACAGTCCTATGGCTACACCTTC,CASSLGQSYGYTF
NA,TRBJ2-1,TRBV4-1,TGCGCCAGCAGCCAAGTAGTCAGGTCCTACAATGAGCAGTTCTTC,CASSQVVRSYNEQFF
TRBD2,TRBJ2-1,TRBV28,TGTGCCAGCAGTCCTGGGACTACGGCCAATGAGCAGTTCTTC,CASSPGTTANEQFF
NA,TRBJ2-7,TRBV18,TGTGCCAGCTCACCATCCGACAGACTCTCCTACGAGCAGTACTTC,CASSPSDRLSYEQYF
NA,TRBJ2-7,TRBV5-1,TGCGCCAGCAGCTTCGGAGGGAGAGAAACCTACGAGCAGTACTTC,CASSFGGRETYEQYF
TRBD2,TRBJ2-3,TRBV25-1,TGTGCCAGCAGTGCCCGACTAGCGCCCCGAGATACGCAGTATTTT,CASSARLAPRDTQYF
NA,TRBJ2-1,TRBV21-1,TGTGCCAGCAGCAAGGGTAGGGGTGAGCAGTTCTTC,CASSKGRGEQFF
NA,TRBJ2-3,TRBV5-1,TGCGCCAGCAGCTTGCCCGATGGGGCAAGCACAGATACGCAGTATTTT,CASSLPDGASTDTQYF
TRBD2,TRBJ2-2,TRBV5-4,TGTGCCAGCAGCTTGAAACTAGCGGGAGACACCGGGGAGCTGTTTTTT,CASSLKLAGDTGELFF
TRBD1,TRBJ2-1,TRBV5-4,TGTGCCAGCAGCTTGGAATTAACAGGGGCTGCCGTCTCCTACAATGAGCAGTTCTTC,CASSLELTGAAVSYNEQFF
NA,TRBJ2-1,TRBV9,TGTGCCAGCACTCCCTCAGCACGTAGGGGTGGAAGCAATGAGCAGTTCTTC,CASTPSARRGGSNEQFF
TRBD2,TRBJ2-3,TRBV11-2,TGTGCCAGCAGCTCACTAGCGGGAGGGGCAGATACGCAGTATTTT,CASSSLAGGADTQYF
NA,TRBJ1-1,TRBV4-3,TGCGCCAGCAGCCAAGATCAGGGCGAGTGGGCTGAAGCTTTCTTT,CASSQDQGEWAEAFF
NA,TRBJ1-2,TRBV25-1,TGTGCCAGCAGTTCCCCCCATAACTACAACTATGGCTACACCTTC,CASSSPHNYNYGYTF
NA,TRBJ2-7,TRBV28,TGTGCCAGCAGTCCTGGCGGGACGAGCTCCTACGAGCAGTACTTC,CASSPGGTSSYEQYF
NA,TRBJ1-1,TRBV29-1,TGCAGCGTTGTTCCGGGGTCTGGAGCTTTCTTT,CSVVPGSGAFF
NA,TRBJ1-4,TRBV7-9,TGTGCCAGCAGCTTTCAGGGATTGGGCCACTCGAATGAAAAACTGTTTTTT,CASSFQGLGHSNEKLFF
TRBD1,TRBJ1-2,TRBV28,TGTGCCAGCAGTGGAGGGACAGGGCTTAACTATGGCTACACCTTC,CASSGGTGLNYGYTF
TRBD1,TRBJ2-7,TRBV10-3,TGTGCAAATCGGTGGGACAGGGCCTACGAGCAGTACTTC,CANRWDRAYEQYF
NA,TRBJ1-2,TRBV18,TGTGCCAGCTCACCAGTGGACAGTGCTGCAGCTAACTATGGCTACACCTTC,CASSPVDSAAANYGYTF
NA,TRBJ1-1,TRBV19,TGTGCCAGTAGTATAGATAGACTTTCCACTGAAGCTTTCTTT,CASSIDRLSTEAFF
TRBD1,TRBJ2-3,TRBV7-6,TGTGCCAGCAGCATATTGACAGGGGGCTTTACAGATACGCAGTATTTT,CASSILTGGFTDTQYF
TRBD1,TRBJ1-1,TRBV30,TGTGCCTGGAGTGTTCGGGCAGGGGGCGCAGGCACTGAAGCTTTCTTT,CAWSVRAGGAGTEAFF
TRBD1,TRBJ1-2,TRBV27,TGTGCCAGCAGGCCGGCAGGGGGCTTAGTAAACTATGGCTACACCTTC,CASRPAGGLVNYGYTF
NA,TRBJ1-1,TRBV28,TGTGCCAGCAACGAGGGACTCACTGAAGCTTTCTTT,CASNEGLTEAFF
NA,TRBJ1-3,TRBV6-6,TGTGCCAGCAGTCGTCAGGGATTATCTGGAAACACCATATATTTT,CASSRQGLSGNTIYF
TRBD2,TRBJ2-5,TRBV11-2,TGTGCCAGCAGCCCCAGGCGGGTAGCGGGGGGTGGGACCCAGTACTTC,CASSPRRVAGGGTQYF